Detailed here is one T cell receptor beta chain. Its specificity is not known. Vbeta (60) and Jbeta (13) primers were used in the PCR. This table comes from immunoSEQ multiplex PCR, and its TCRdb copy is limited to in-frame clones, with some not included. The sample lists fewer than 200,000 clones, approximately 81% occurring once. This specimen comes from a study of cytomegalovirus exposure and HLA in healthy donors. Looking at the study overall: Of the donors genotyped, some 400 in all, about 80% fell in the Caucasian-associated ancestry cluster. The study's findings and limits: Within a later analysis, the majority of CMV-associated TCR beta chains appeared HLA-restricted. In an earlier analysis, most TCR beta V segments were productive about 87% or about 30% of the time.

The ends were cut back, 3 bases at V and 4 bases at J, with 18 bases in the middle. CDR3 size: 16 residues. Germline loops: CDR1 MNHEY, CDR2 SVGAGI. The source material was PBMCs. The origin of this receptor is a male donor in good health and CMV-seronegative. The rearrangement links TRBV6-5 to TRBJ1-2, with D uncertain. The CDR3, as DNA: TGTGCCAGCAGTTATTGGTTGGCAGGCCCCTTCTATGGCTACACCTTC. Amino acids: CASSYWLAGPFYGYTF.